This passage covers 28 T cell receptor beta chains from one sample sequenced in a study of Graves' ophthalmopathy and Graves' hyperthyroidism (dated 2018 in TCRdb). The sample was run on an Illumina HiSeq 2000. TCR beta CDR3 regions were amplified from RNA transcripts for repertoire sequencing. A first-round RT-PCR used HTBI primers with the Qiagen OneStep RT-PCR kit, followed by a second-round multiplex PCR, size selection and purification. The public reads were reprocessed in TCRdb via fastp at Q25 and MiXCR, keeping in-frame beta chains. Identical CDR3 protein sequences are pooled into one entry, listed with their most common genes and DNA. This sample is represented by a few hundred thousand distinct CDR3 sequences; 39% of them were singletons. The top ten clonotypes cover about 4% of the sample. The sequenced sample was peripheral blood or thyroid tissue (not recorded which). All receptors derive from an adult man with Graves' hyperthyroidism.

This clonotype was picked up many times. The V gene is TRBV6-1, the J gene TRBJ1-2, with D unclear. Trimming left V 3 bases short and J 8 bases short, with 16 bases between. CDR3 length: 14 amino acids. Looked up from germline, CDR1 is MNHNS and CDR2 is SASEGT. CDR3 nucleotide sequence: TGTGCCAGCAGTGACTGGACGGGTGTCGAGGGCTACACCTTC. This translates into CASSDWTGVEGYTF.

The table lists this clonotype with a few counts. This rearrangement joins TRBV6-2 or TRBV6-3 to TRBJ2-2, with D hard to call. Between the trimmed V and J ends, which lost 2 bases and 9 bases, there was a span of 7 bases. Germline lookup yields CDR1 MNHEY and CDR2 SVGEGT. CDR3 length equals 12 residues. The CDR3 loop is CASSYGNRELFF. For the CDR3, the DNA is TGTGCCAGCAGTTACGGTAACCGGGAGCTGTTTTTT.

The J gene is TRBJ2-7, the V gene TRBV27; D may be TRBD1 (6 bases). Deletions cut 2 bases from V and 2 bases from J, with 13 bases between. This CDR3 region has 15 residues. From germline, CDR1 is MNHEY and CDR2 SMNVEV (reference sequence). CDR3 in amino acids: CASSLKGSGAYEQYF. The DNA for the CDR3 is TGTGCCAGCAGTTTAAAGGGCTCAGGGGCCTACGAGCAGTACTTC.

This clonotype was recorded only once. J is TRBJ2-7 and V is TRBV7-9, with D tentatively TRBD1 (5 bases). In germline, CDR1 is SEHNR, CDR2 FQNEAQ (reference sequence). The germline V and J ends were trimmed by 4 bases and 2 bases, with 12 bases remaining between them. The CDR3 is 14 amino acids. Written as DNA, the CDR3 is TGTGCCAGCAGCTCAGTAGGGGCAGCCTACGAGCAGTACTTC. Its translation is CASSSVGAAYEQYF.

The V call is TRBV24-1, the J call TRBJ2-1; D is uncertain. CDR1 KGHDR and CDR2 SFDVKD come from the germline V gene. V lost 4 bases and J lost 7, with 10 bases in between. The CDR3 has 13 residues. Here the CDR3 reads CATSEGGRNEQFF. For the CDR3, the DNA is TGTGCCACCAGTGAGGGCGGCCGAAATGAGCAGTTCTTC.

The chain has TRBV12-3 or TRBV12-4 and TRBJ2-7, with TRBD1 matching over 9 bases. Trimming took 5 bases from V and 7 from J; bases not matched to a gene: 12. The CDR3 consists of 15 residues. The CDR3 region is CASSRQGVSYNEQYF. The CDR3 region has the DNA TGTGCCAGCAGTAGACAGGGGGTGTCCTACAATGAGCAGTACTTC.

This clonotype has a count of ten or more. The chain links TRBV25-1 to TRBJ2-7; D gene ambiguous. The CDR3 sequence is 12 residues long. Looked up from germline, CDR1 is MGHDK and CDR2 is SYGVNS. V gave up 6 bases and J gave up 5 bases, with 11 bases separating them. The CDR3 DNA follows: TGTGCCAGCAGAGGGTGGGTGGACGAGCAGTACTTC. Translation gives CASRGWVDEQYF.

The table lists this clonotype with many counts. The genes are TRBV19 and TRBJ1-2; 8 bases match TRBD1. The CDR3 loop spans 13 amino acids. Germline CDR1 reads LNHDA; CDR2 reads SQIVND (reference sequence). J gave up 7 bases and V 6 bases, and 7 bases lay outside the gene matches. The chain's CDR3 is CASSRTGTVGYTF. CDR3 coding DNA: TGTGCCAGTAGCAGGACAGGGACGGTTGGCTACACCTTC.

This clonotype showed up just a few times. The chain links TRBV12-3 or TRBV12-4 to TRBJ1-4; 7 bases fit TRBD1. V lost 6 bases, J lost 8 bases, and 12 bases stayed unmatched. CDR3 size: 15 residues. Here the CDR3 reads CASSKGPGGREKLFF. The CDR3 bases are TGTGCCAGCAGCAAAGGCCCAGGGGGTAGGGAAAAACTGTTTTTT.

V usage is TRBV24-1 and J usage is TRBJ2-7, with D possibly matching TRBD1 (5 bases). The CDR3 loop spans 16 amino acids. Germline CDR1 is KGHDR and CDR2 is SFDVKD. Trimming removed 1 base at V and 2 bases at J, with 14 bases between. The CDR3 is CATSDLLPTGTYEQYF. CDR3 nucleotides: TGTGCCACCAGTGATTTACTACCAACAGGCACCTACGAGCAGTACTTC.

As to this clonotype: A much larger clone sits a single nucleotide away, making a read error possible. The chain is built from TRBV20-1 and TRBJ2-2; 7 bases are a match to TRBD1. The ends lost 5 bases at V and 2 bases at J; junction bases unmatched: 5. CDR1 is DFQATT, CDR2 SNEGSKA, per germline (reference sequence). This CDR3 contains 14 residues. CDR3 sequence: CSAGRQGNTGELFF. DNA of the CDR3: TGCAGTGCTGGGAGACAGGGTAACACCGGGGAGCTGTTTTTT.

In its sample, this clonotype was seen a few times. The V gene is TRBV20-1, the J gene TRBJ2-1, with 8 bases matching TRBD2. Germline values: CDR1 DFQATT, CDR2 SNEGSKA (reference sequence). This CDR3 has 16 amino acids. Losses at the gene ends were 6 bases for V and 0 bases for J; bases not matched to a gene: 10. CDR3: CSARIVAGYSYNEQFF. The DNA of the CDR3 is TGCAGTGCCAGAATCGTAGCGGGGTACTCCTACAATGAGCAGTTCTTC.

A note on this clonotype: One base away lies a much larger clone, so this may be a sequencing read error. The chain has TRBV12-3 or TRBV12-4 and TRBJ1-5; 10 positions agree with TRBD1. V shed 6 bases and J 2 bases; nucleotides not matched to a gene: 10. This CDR3 spans 17 amino acids. This CDR3 reads CASSQTGGFMGNQPQHF. For the CDR3, the DNA is TGTGCCAGCAGCCAGACAGGGGGCTTTATGGGCAATCAGCCCCAGCATTTT.

Of note for this clonotype: This may come from a read error, since a much larger clone is one base off. The chain recombines TRBV7-2 with TRBJ2-2; the D gene is possibly TRBD1 (6 bases). The CDR3 is 15 residues long. CDR1 is SGHTA and CDR2 is FQGNSA in the germline V gene. The CDR3 sequence is CASSYGQTGSGELLF. The CDR3, as DNA: TGTGCCAGCAGCTATGGACAGACGGGGTCCGGGGAGCTGCTTTTT.

This chain links TRBV14 with TRBJ1-4, with 10 bases identical to TRBD1. The CDR3 loop spans 13 amino acids. Germline values: CDR1 SGHDN, CDR2 FVKESK. Trimming at V came to 8 bases and at J to 8 bases, leaving 5 bases not matched to a gene. The CDR3 DNA follows: TGTGCCAGCGCCGGGACAGGGGTAGAAAAACTGTTTTTT. Its translation is CASAGTGVEKLFF.

This clonotype was observed many times. The chain is built from TRBV6-5 and TRBJ2-6, with D perhaps TRBD1 (5 bases). Germline loops: CDR1 MNHEY, CDR2 SVGAGI. V shed 1 base and J shed 1 base, with 8 bases lying between them. The CDR3 has 16 amino acids. In DNA form, the CDR3 reads TGTGCCAGCAGTTACTGGCAGGGTTCTGGGGCCAACGTCCTGACTTTC. This codes for CASSYWQGSGANVLTF.

The V and J genes are TRBV9 and TRBJ2-5; D perhaps matches TRBD1 (7 bases). Germline values: CDR1 SGDLS, CDR2 YYNGEE. V was cut by 4 bases and J by 2 bases, with 18 bases left in between. The CDR3 extends over 16 amino acids. The CDR3 bases are TGTGCCAGCAGCCAAGTCAGGGGGGCTCGGCAAGAGACCCAGTACTTC. Its protein product is CASSQVRGARQETQYF.

The genes are TRBV12-3 or TRBV12-4 and TRBJ1-2; TRBD1 aligns across 9 bases. The CDR3 has 15 residues. J was trimmed by 5 bases and V by 6 bases; bases with no gene match: 10. The CDR3 protein is CASSVGGTGLYGYTF. As DNA, the CDR3 is TGTGCCAGCAGCGTAGGTGGGACAGGGTTATATGGCTACACCTTC.

This clonotype was observed at least ten times. The gene calls are TRBV6-5 and TRBJ1-2, with 7 bases fitting TRBD1. The germline gives CDR1 MNHEY, CDR2 SVGAGI. The CDR3 loop spans 14 amino acids. With 5 bases clipped from V and 8 bases from J, the junction kept 11 bases outside the gene matches. The CDR3 nucleotides are TGTGCCAGCAGTCCGAGACAGGGCGCGCAGGGCTACACCTTC. Translation gives CASSPRQGAQGYTF.

CDR3 region: CATPLGGDNEQFF. Written as DNA, the CDR3 is TGTGCCACCCCCCTTGGAGGAGACAATGAGCAGTTCTTC. The rearrangement joins TRBV24-1 to TRBJ2-5; a weak D match, TRBD2 (5 bases). The end of the DNA fits TRBJ2-1 better, so the J call may be wrong. Germline CDR1 and CDR2: KGHDR and SFDVKD. CDR3 size: 13 residues.

This clonotype appeared many times. The chain joins TRBV9 to TRBJ2-7; TRBD1 or TRBD2 may be the D gene (6 bases each). Germline V gene lookup returns CDR1 SGDLS and CDR2 YYNGEE. This CDR3 contains 12 residues. V lost 3 bases, J lost 7 bases, and 11 bases lay in between. CDR3 sequence reads: CASSGLGGEQYF. CDR3 sequence (DNA): TGTGCCAGCAGCGGACTAGGGGGTGAGCAGTACTTC.

This clonotype came up a few times. The rearrangement links TRBV4-1 to TRBJ2-5; D perhaps matches TRBD1 (6 bases). From germline, CDR1 is MGHRA and CDR2 YSYEKL. The germline V and J ends were trimmed by 5 bases and 5 bases, with 15 bases remaining between them. The CDR3 runs 14 residues. CDR3 DNA: TGCGCCAGCAGCGTACAGGGCTCGCGGGAGACCCAGTACTTC. Its protein product is CASSVQGSRETQYF.

The V and J genes are TRBV28 and TRBJ1-1; maybe TRBD1 (6 bases). V gave up 1 base and J gave up 6 bases, with 12 bases separating them. The length of the CDR3 is 14 residues. Per the germline V gene, CDR1 is MDHEN and CDR2 is SYDVKM. The CDR3 protein is CASSLSGGGPEAFF. The CDR3 DNA reads as TGTGCCAGCAGTTTATCGGGGGGCGGACCTGAAGCTTTCTTT.

This clonotype occurred many times. The chain is built from TRBV6-5 and TRBJ1-1; D call uncertain. Germline values: CDR1 MNHEY, CDR2 SVGAGI. V was shortened by 8 bases and J by 4 bases, with 17 bases between the two germline ends. This CDR3 contains 14 residues. The CDR3 loop reads CASGSRARGTEAFF. CDR3 nucleotides: TGTGCCAGCGGGTCGAGGGCAAGAGGCACTGAAGCTTTCTTT.

This chain connects TRBV29-1 to TRBJ2-5, with 9 nucleotides matching TRBD1. J gave up 4 bases and V 7 bases, and 4 bases lay outside the gene matches. The CDR3 extends over 12 amino acids. Germline values: CDR1 SQVTM, CDR2 ANQGSEA. CDR3 bases: TGCAGCGCGCGGACAGGGGCAGAGACCCAGTACTTC. It is translated as CSARTGAETQYF.

J is TRBJ2-7 and V is TRBV5-1; the match to TRBD1 covers 12 bases. V dropped 4 bases and J dropped 7; count of bases not matched to a gene: 12. The germline V gene has CDR1 SGHRS and CDR2 YFSETQ. The CDR3 length is 16 residues. The CDR3 DNA follows: TGCGCCAGCAGCACAAGCCCGGGACAGGGGGCGAGTGAGCAGTACTTC. Amino acid sequence: CASSTSPGQGASEQYF.

As for this clonotype: Likely a read error: the CDR3 ends without its conserved phenylalanine or tryptophan. The chain uses TRBV24-1 and TRBJ2-7, with a possible D match to TRBD1 (7 bases). The CDR3 consists of 16 residues. CDR1 and CDR2 (germline): KGHDR, SFDVKD. V lost 0 bases, J lost 3 bases, and 14 bases lay in between. This CDR3 is CATSDLGQEGDYEQYL. The CDR3 nucleotides read TGTGCCACCAGTGATTTGGGACAGGAGGGGGACTACGAGCAGTACCTC.

This clonotype has a count of ten or more. The chain combines TRBV7-2 with TRBJ2-7, with TRBD1 matching 11 bases. V shed 8 bases, J shed 6 bases, and the junction held 9 bases outside the gene matches. Germline assignment: CDR1 SGHTA and CDR2 FQGNSA. This CDR3 has 14 amino acids. CDR3 sequence (DNA): TGTGCCAGCGCACAGGACAGGGGGCTGGGCGAGCAGTACTTC. Its protein is CASAQDRGLGEQYF.